The clone carrying this TCR beta chain has a count of ten or more. Its antigen is not identified. A junction boundary mismatches the germline segment, possibly from a read error. This sample is part of a study of blood T cells in healthy people across ages. Together with a sample-barcoded 5' primer, a J-beta primer mix was included in a second PCR lasting roughly 6 to 12 cycles. TCRdb reanalysed the 5' RACE reads using MiXCR and keeps one entry per CDR3 protein. The table has over a million distinct CDR3 sequences, approximately 43% seen once. Study-wide findings and caveats: The unsorted PBMCs prevented any conclusive comparison of naive versus antigen-experienced cells.

The germline V gene has CDR1 SGHTA and CDR2 FQGNSA. This CDR3 is 15 amino acids long. Aged roughly 6 to 95, donors were systemically healthy Caucasians from Russia. This receptor was obtained from a woman between 18 and 29 years old in good health. Sequencing used blood. The chain employs TRBV7-2 and TRBJ1-4; tentatively, D is TRBD1 (5 bases). The CDR3 sequence is CASSLGGTGGEKLFF. CDR3 DNA: TGCGCCAGCAGCCTCGGGGGGACTGGAGGAGAAAAACTGTTTTTT.